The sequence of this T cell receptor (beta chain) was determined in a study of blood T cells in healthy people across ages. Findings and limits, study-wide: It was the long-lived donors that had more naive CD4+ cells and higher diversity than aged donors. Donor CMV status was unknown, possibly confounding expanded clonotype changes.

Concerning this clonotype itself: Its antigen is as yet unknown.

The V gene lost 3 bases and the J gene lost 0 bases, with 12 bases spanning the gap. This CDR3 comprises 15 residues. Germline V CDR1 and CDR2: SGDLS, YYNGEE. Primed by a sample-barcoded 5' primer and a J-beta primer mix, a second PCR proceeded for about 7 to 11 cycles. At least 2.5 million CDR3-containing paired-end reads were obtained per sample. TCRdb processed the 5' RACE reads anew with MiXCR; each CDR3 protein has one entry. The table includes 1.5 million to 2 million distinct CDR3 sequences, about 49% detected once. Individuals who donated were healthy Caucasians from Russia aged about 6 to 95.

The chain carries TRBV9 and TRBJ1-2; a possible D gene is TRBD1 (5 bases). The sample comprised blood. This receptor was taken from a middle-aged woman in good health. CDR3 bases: TGTGCCAGCAGCGCCGGGACGGAACCTAACTATGGCTACACCTTC. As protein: CASSAGTEPNYGYTF.